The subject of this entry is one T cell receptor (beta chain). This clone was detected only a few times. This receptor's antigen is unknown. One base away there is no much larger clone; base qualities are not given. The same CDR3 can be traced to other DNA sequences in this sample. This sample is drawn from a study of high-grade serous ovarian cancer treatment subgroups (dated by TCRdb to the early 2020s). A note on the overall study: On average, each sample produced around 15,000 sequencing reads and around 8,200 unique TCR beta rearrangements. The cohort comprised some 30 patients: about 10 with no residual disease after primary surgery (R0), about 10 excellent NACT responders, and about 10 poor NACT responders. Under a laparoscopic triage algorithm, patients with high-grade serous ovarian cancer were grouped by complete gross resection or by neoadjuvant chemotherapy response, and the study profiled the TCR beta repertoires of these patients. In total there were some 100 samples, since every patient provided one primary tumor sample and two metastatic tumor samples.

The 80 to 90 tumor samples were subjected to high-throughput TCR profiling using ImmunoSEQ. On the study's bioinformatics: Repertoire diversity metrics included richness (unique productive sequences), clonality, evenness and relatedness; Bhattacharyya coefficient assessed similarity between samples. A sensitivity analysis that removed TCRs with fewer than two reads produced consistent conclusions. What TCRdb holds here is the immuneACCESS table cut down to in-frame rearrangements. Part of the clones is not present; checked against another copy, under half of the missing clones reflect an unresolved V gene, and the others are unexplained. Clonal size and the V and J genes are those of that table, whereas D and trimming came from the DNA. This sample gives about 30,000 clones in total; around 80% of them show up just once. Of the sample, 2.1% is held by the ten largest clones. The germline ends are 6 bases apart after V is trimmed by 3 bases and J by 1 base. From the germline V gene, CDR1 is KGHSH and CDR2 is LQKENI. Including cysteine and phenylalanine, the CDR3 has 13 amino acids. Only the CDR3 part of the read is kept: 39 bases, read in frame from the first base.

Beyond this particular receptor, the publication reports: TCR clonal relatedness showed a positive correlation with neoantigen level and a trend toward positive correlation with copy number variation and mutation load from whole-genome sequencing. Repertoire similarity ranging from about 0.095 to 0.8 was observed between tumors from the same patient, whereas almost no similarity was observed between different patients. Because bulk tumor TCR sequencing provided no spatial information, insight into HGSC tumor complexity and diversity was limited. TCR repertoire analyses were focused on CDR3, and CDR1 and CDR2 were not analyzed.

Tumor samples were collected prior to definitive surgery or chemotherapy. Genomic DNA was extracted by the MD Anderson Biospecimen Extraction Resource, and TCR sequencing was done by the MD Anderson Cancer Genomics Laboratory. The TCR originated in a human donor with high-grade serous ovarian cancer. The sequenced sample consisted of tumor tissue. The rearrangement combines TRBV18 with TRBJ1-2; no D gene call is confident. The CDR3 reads CASSPWDNYGYTF. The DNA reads TGTGCCAGCTCACCGTGGGATAACTATGGCTACACCTTC.